This TCR beta chain stems from a study of cytomegalovirus exposure and HLA in healthy donors. Germline assignment: CDR1 SGDLS and CDR2 YYNGEE. The ends were cut back, 0 bases at V and 5 bases at J, with 14 bases in the middle. This CDR3 is 15 amino acids long. In the case of this clone: Its antigen remains unknown.

The PCR made use of 60 Vbeta and 13 Jbeta primers. Data came from immunoSEQ multiplex PCR; TCRdb stores just in-frame clones and leaves some out. The sample table sets out about 48,000 clones. General study findings and limits: Further analysis, carried out later, found HLA-associated TCR beta chains more clonally expanded than equally common other chains. Prior analysis indicated that the majority of TCR beta V segments exhibited productivity approximately 87% or approximately 30% of the time. The authors confirmed in vitro that three CMV-associated chains were specific for CMV antigens.

This chain uses TRBV9 with TRBJ2-5, with a possible D match to TRBD1 (6 bases). This sequence originates from a male donor in good health and CMV-seropositive. The sequenced sample was PBMCs. CDR3 in DNA: TGTGCCAGCAGCGTAGGGTCAGGGGTACGGGAGACCCAGTACTTC. Encoded protein: CASSVGSGVRETQYF.